This TCR beta chain is drawn from a study of T cell repertoires in aging, cancer and after chemotherapy. Amplification of TCR beta used genomic DNA extracted from peripheral blood. V was shortened by 8 bases and J by 2 bases, with 14 bases between the two germline ends. The CDR3 covers 14 residues. Whole-study results and caveats: Compared with age-matched healthy donors, untreated hematological or solid cancer patients showed higher blood TCR clonality. Healthy donors lost TCR diversity with age mainly through richness, cancer patients through richness and evenness.

A mixed TRB-A/B primer pool amplified rearranged TRB by multiplex touch-down PCR. TCRdb independently ran MiXCR on the multiplex PCR reads; one entry per CDR3 protein. The sample carries around 2,400 distinct CDR3 sequences, 45% to 55% recorded once. In regard to this clonotype: No antigen is known for it.

The receptor was derived from a human donor with a blood cancer. This chain links TRBV12-3 or TRBV12-4 with TRBJ2-3; D possibly corresponds to TRBD1 (6 bases). The sequencing input was blood. CDR3 residues: CASSATGTTDTQYF. The CDR3 DNA is TGTGCCAGCTCAGCGACAGGAACCACAGATACGCAGTATTTT.